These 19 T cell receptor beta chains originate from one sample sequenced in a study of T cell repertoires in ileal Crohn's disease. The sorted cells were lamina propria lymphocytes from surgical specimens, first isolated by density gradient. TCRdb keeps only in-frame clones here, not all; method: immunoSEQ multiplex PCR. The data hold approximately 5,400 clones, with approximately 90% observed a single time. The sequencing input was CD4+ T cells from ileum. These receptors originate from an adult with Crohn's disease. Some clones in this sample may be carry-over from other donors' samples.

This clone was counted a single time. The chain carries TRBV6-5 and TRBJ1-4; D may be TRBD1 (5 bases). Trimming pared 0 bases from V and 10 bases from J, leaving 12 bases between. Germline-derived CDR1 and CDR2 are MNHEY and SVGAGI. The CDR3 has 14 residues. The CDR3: CASSYSVRDGKLFF. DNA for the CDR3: TGTGCCAGCAGTTACTCGGTCAGGGATGGAAAACTGTTTTTT.

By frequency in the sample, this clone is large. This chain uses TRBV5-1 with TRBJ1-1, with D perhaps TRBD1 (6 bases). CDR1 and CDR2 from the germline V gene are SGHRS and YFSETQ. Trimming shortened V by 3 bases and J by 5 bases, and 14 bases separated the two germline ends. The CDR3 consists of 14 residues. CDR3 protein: CASSWGPGGTEAFF. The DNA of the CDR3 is TGCGCCAGCAGCTGGGGGCCGGGGGGGACTGAAGCTTTCTTT.

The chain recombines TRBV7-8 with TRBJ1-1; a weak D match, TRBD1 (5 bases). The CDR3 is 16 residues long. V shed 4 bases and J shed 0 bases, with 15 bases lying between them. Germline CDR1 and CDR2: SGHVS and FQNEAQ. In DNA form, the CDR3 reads TGTGCCAGCAGCTGGAGACAGCAAAAATTGAACACTGAAGCTTTCTTT. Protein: CASSWRQQKLNTEAFF. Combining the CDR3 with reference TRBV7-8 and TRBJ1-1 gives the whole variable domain GAGVSQSPRYKVAKRGQDVALRCDPISGHVSLFWYQQALGQGPEFLTYFQNEAQLDKSGLPSDRFFAERPEGSVSTLKIQRTQQEDSAVYLCASSWRQQKLNTEAFFGQGTRLTVV.

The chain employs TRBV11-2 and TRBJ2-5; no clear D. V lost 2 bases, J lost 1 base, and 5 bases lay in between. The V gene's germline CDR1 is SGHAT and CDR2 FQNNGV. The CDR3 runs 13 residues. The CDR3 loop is CASSLTVQETQYF. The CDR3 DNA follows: TGTGCCAGCAGCTTAACGGTCCAAGAGACCCAGTACTTC.

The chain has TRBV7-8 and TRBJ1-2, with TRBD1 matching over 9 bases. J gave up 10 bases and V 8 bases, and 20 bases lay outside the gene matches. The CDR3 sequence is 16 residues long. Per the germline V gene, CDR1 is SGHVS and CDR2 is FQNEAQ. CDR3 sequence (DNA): TGTGCCAGCGGAAGGACAGGGGAGACTAACTGGATGATCTACACCTTC. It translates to CASGRTGETNWMIYTF.

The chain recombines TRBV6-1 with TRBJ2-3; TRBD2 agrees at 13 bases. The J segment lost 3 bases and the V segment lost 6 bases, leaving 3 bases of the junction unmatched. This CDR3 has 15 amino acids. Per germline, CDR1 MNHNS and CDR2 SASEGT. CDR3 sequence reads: CASRLAGGSTDTQYF. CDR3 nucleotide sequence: TGTGCCAGCAGACTAGCGGGAGGGAGTACAGATACGCAGTATTTT.

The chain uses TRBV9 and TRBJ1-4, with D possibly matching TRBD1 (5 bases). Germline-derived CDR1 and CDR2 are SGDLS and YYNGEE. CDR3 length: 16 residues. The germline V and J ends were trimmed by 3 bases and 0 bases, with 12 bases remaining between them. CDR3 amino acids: CASSGRWGATNEKLFF. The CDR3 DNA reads TGTGCCAGCAGCGGGCGTTGGGGGGCAACTAATGAAAAACTGTTTTTT.

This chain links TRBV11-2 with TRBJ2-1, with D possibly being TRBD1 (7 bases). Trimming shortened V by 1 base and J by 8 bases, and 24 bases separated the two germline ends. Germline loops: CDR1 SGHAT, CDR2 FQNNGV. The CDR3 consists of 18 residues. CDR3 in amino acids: CASSLAPRGERVEDEQFF. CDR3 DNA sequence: TGTGCCAGCAGCTTAGCCCCCAGGGGGGAGCGGGTTGAGGATGAGCAGTTCTTC.

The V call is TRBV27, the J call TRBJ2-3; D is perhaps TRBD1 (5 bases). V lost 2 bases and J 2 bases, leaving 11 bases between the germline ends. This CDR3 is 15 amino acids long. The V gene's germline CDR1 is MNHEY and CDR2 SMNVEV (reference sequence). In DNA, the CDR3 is TGTGCCAGCAGTTTAGGGGCAGGGTACACAGATACGCAGTATTTT. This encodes CASSLGAGYTDTQYF.

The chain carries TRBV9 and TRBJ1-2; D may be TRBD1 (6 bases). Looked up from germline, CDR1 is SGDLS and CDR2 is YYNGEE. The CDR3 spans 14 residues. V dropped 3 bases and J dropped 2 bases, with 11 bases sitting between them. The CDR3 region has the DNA TGTGCCAGCAGCGCGGGGGGCCAAAACTATGGCTACACCTTC. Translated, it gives CASSAGGQNYGYTF.

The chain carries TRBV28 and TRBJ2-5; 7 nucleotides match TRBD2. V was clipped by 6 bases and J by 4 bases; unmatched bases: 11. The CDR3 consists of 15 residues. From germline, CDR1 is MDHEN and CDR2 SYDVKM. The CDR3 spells CASSPATWGGETQYF. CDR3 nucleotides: TGTGCCAGCAGCCCCGCAACTTGGGGGGGAGAGACCCAGTACTTC.

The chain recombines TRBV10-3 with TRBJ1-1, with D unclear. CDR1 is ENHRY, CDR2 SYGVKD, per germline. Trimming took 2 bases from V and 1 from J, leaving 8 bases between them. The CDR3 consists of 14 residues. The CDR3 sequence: CAISELNRNTEAFF. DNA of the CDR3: TGTGCCATCAGTGAGCTAAACAGGAACACTGAAGCTTTCTTT.

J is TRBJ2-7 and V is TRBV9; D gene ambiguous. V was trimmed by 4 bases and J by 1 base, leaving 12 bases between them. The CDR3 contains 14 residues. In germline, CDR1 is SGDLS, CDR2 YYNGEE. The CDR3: CASSPQTSSYEQYF. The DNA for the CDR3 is TGTGCCAGCAGCCCCCAGACAAGTTCCTACGAGCAGTACTTC.

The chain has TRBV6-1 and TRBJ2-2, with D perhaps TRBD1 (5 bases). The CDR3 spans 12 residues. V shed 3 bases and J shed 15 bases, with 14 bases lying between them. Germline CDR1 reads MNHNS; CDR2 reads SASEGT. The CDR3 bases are TGTGCCAGCAGTGAGACTTTCAGGGTGATGTTTTTT. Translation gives CASSETFRVMFF.

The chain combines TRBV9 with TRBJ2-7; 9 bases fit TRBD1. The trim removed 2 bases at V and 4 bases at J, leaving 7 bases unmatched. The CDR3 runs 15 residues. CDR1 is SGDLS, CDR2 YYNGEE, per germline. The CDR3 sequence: CASSVGMTGGYEQYF. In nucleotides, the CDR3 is TGTGCCAGCAGCGTGGGAATGACAGGGGGTTACGAGCAGTACTTC. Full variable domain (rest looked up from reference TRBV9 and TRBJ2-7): DSGVTQTPKHLITATGQRVTLRCSPRSGDLSVYWYQQSLDQGLQFLIQYYNGEERAKGNILERFSAQQFPDLHSELNLSSLELGDSALYFCASSVGMTGGYEQYFGPGTRLTVT.

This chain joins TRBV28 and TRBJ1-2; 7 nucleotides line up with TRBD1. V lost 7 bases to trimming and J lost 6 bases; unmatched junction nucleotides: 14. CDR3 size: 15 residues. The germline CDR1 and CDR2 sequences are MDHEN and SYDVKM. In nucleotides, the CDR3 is TGTGCCAGCACAACAGGGGCCGAGTCGGTACATGGCTACACCTTC. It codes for CASTTGAESVHGYTF.

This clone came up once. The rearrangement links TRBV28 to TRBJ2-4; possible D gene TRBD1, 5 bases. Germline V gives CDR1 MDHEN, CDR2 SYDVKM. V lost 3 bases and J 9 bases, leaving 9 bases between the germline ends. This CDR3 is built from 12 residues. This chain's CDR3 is CASSFQGSIQYF. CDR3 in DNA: TGTGCCAGCAGTTTCCAGGGCAGCATTCAGTACTTC.

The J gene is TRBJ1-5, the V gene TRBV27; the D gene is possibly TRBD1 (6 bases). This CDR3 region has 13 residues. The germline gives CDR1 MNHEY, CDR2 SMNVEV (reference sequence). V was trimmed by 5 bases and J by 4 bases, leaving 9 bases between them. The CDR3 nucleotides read TGTGCCAGCAGTGGCAGGGGTAATCAGCCCCAGCATTTT. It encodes CASSGRGNQPQHF.

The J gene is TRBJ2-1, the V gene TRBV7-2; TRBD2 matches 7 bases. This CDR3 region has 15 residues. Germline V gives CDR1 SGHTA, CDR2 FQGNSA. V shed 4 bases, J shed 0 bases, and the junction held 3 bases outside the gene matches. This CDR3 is CASSSRTSSYNEQFF. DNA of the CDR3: TGTGCCAGCAGCTCTCGGACTAGCTCCTACAATGAGCAGTTCTTC.